The entry that follows covers one T cell receptor beta chain sequence. There are 13 residues in the CDR3. Trimming removed 5 bases from V and 5 bases from J; junction bases left unmatched: 4. Germline CDR1 is KGHSH and CDR2 is LQKENI. The entry originates in a study of shared clonotypes between healthy human individuals. The data were produced by immunoSEQ multiplex PCR, yet TCRdb's version contains in-frame clones alone and is incomplete. The sample contains about 980,000 clones, more than 75% of which appear only once. Partitioning of CD4+ cells yielded a CD45RA+ naive subset and a CD45RA-negative memory subset.

This chain connects TRBV18 to TRBJ1-2; 8 bases line up with TRBD1. The specimen sequenced was memory CD4+ T cells sorted from blood. The subset is: CD45RA-negative fraction. The source of this sequence is a man between 18 and 29 years old in good health. Here the CDR3 DNA reads TGTGCCAGCTCAGCGGGACAGGAGTATGGCTACACCTTC. Protein product: CASSAGQEYGYTF.